The source of this TCR beta chain is a study of blood T cells in healthy people across ages (dated by TCRdb to between 2015 and 2017). For the wider study: In model experiments, template switching captured roughly one uniquely barcoded TCR beta cDNA molecule for every two T cells. Using deep sequencing normalized with unique cDNA molecular identifiers, the study measured how TCR beta repertoire diversity changes with age. Donors were grouped into four age groups: young (average approximately 16 years), middle-aged (roughly 37), aged (around 60) and long-lived (82). To avoid experimental bias, donors of different ages were spread randomly across the sequencing lanes. Using the same blood draw, the study looked at two additional independent replicas of 1 million unique cDNA reads for two donors, one aged 18 to 30 and the other aged 80 or older. Overall study results and their limits: As age increased, observed TCR beta diversity per million T cells dropped in a roughly linear way, and a significant reduction was already evident by age roughly 36. Since profiling was done on bulk unsorted PBMCs, naive and antigen-experienced compartments could not be conclusively compared. The CMV infection status of donors was not known, potentially confounding age-related changes in expanded clonotypes. Total diversity estimates from one million sequenced T cells were considered lower bounds and underestimates. The long-lived group showed more naive CD4+ T cells, fewer expanded clones and increased TCR diversity than the aged group, suggesting age selection. The percentage of naive T cells measured by flow cytometry correlated strongly with observed TCR beta diversity.

Library creation used 5' RACE. The run used an Illumina HiSeq 2500. The second PCR ran for about 7 to 11 cycles and used a J-beta primer mix along with a sample-barcoded 5' primer. A unique molecular identifier was introduced onto each TCR beta cDNA molecule by a template-switch 5' adaptor carrying 12 random nucleotides. Each sample yielded at least 3 million CDR3-containing paired-end reads. The Mint cDNA synthesis kit, primed by a TRBC-specific oligonucleotide, was used to synthesize first-strand cDNA from all RNA. All cDNA was treated with uracil-DNA glycosylase and then went through a first 18-cycle PCR with the universal primers M1SS and BC2_uni_R. As for the original processing: For normalization, 1 million high-quality reads were randomly selected from each sample, with every read carrying a distinct molecular identifier. Instead of being binned into consensus sequences, reads that shared molecular identifiers were thrown out. MiTCR, run with a Q25 quality threshold and the strictest error-elimination algorithm, handled CDR3 identification, clonotype clustering and error correction. A nonparametric unseen species model with Euler transformation was used to estimate a lower bound on total TCR beta diversity. The public reads were quality trimmed at Q25 with fastp and then assembled into clones with MiXCR by TCRdb, keeping productive beta chains. Rows with one shared CDR3 protein collapse into an entry with the most common genes and DNA. The V and J calls follow TCRdb's processing rather than the paper's. This sample has 700,000 to 850,000 distinct CDR3 sequences in its table, and about 37% of those were observed once. The ten largest clones represent around 13% of the sample.

Reading the germline V gene gives CDR1 LGHNA and CDR2 YSLEER. The trim is 0 bases for V and 0 bases for J, with a gap of 17 bases between the germline ends. The CDR3 numbers 18 residues from cysteine through phenylalanine. Only the CDR3 region is kept as DNA, spanning 54 bases read in frame from base 1. On this clonotype: No antigen is known for it. One base away there is no much larger clone; base qualities are not given.

The donors were roughly 38 Caucasian individuals from Russia, aged 6 to 90 years, who were systemically healthy. Each donor gave ten milliliters of peripheral blood, drawn into EDTA-treated Vacutainer tubes. Ficoll-Paque density-gradient centrifugation was used to isolate PBMCs, with at least 7 million per sample. Total RNA was extracted from PBMCs with Trizol reagent, with at least 6 micrograms obtained per sample. The percentages of naive CD45RAhigh/CD27high T cells were determined by flow cytometry on a PBMC aliquot from every donor. The chain couples TRBV4-3 to TRBJ1-2; TRBD1 is possibly the D segment (6 matching bases). This clonotype was obtained from a man aged 18 to 29 in good health. The sequenced sample consisted of blood. The encoded CDR3 is CASSQDIAGARANYGYTF. The DNA sequence is given as TGCGCCAGCAGCCAAGACATTGCAGGGGCCCGAGCTAACTATGGCTACACCTTC.